This T cell receptor (beta chain) derives from a study of T-cell memory formation after mild COVID-19. Study background: Largely, the TCR clusters proved donor specific. Study-wide findings and caveats: CD4+ contracting clones lay mainly in CM and EM, CD8+ ones in EMRA.

Of note for this clonotype: Its antigen is currently unknown.

The CDR3 is 12 amino acids. Between the trimmed V and J ends, which lost 6 bases and 6 bases, there was a span of 11 bases. The germline gives CDR1 SEHNR, CDR2 FQNEAQ (reference sequence). Libraries for TCRalpha and TCRbeta carried sample barcodes and unique molecular identifiers via 5'RACE. Using its own MiXCR run on the 5' RACE reads, TCRdb lists one record per CDR3 protein. In the table there are 500,000 to 650,000 distinct CDR3 sequences, roughly 22% of which are singletons. The source of this sequence is an adult woman who had mild COVID-19 (a few samples of this study predate the infection). Cell type and time point are not known. The V and J genes are TRBV7-9 and TRBJ1-1; no clear D. The sample taken for sequencing was PBMCs or a T cell subset sorted from them (not recorded which). The CDR3 here is CASSAGEAEAFF. The CDR3 nucleotides read TGTGCCAGCAGTGCCGGGGAAGCTGAAGCTTTCTTT.